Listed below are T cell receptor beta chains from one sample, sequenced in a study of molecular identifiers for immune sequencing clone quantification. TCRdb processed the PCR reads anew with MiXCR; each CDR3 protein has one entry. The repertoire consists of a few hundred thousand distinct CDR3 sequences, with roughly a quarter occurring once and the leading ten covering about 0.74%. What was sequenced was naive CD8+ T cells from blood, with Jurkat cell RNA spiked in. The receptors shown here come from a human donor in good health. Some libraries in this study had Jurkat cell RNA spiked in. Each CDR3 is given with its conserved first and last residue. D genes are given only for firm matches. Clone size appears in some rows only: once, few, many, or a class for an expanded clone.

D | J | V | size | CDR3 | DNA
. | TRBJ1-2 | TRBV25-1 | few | CASSEGPYGYTF | TGTGCCAGCAGTGAAGGGCCCTATGGCTACACCTTC
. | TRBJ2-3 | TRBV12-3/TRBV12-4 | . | CASSPSVGADTQYF | TGTGCCAGCAGCCCCAGCGTGGGGGCAGATACGCAGTATTTT
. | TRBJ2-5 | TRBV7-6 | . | CAGSPGVQETQYF | TGTGCCGGCAGCCCGGGAGTTCAAGAGACCCAGTACTTC
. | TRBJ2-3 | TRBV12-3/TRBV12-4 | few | CASSLLPPGFTDTQYF | TGTGCCAGCAGTTTACTTCCCCCCGGATTCACAGATACGCAGTATTTT
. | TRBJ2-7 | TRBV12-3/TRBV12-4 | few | CASSLSGPIYEQYF | TGTGCCAGCAGTTTATCGGGGCCGATCTACGAGCAGTACTTC
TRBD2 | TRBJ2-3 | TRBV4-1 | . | CASSQEVGGAYTDTQYF | TGCGCCAGCAGCCAAGAGGTCGGGGGGGCCTACACAGATACGCAGTATTTT
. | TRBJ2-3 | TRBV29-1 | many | CSVEVRESTDTQYF | TGCAGCGTTGAAGTCAGGGAAAGCACAGATACGCAGTATTTT
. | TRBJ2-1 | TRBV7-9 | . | CASSSLDINEQFF | TGTGCCAGCAGCTCTCTAGACATCAATGAGCAGTTCTTC
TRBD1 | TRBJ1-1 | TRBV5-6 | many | CASSKTGGTEAFF | TGTGCCAGCAGTAAAACAGGGGGCACTGAAGCTTTCTTT
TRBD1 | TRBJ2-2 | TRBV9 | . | CTSSVGGSTGELFF | TGTACCAGCAGCGTAGGGGGCAGCACCGGGGAGCTGTTTTTT
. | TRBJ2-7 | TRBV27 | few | CASSLFYREQYF | TGTGCCAGCAGTTTATTCTATCGCGAGCAGTACTTC
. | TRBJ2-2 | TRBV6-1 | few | CASSIHIANTGELFF | TGTGCCAGCAGTATACATATCGCGAACACCGGGGAGCTGTTTTTT
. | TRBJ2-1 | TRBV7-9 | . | CASSLWSGEQFF | TGTGCCAGCAGCTTATGGTCCGGTGAGCAGTTCTTC
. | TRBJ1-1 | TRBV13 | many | CASSPPEDNTEAFF | TGTGCCAGCAGCCCTCCTGAGGATAACACTGAAGCTTTCTTT
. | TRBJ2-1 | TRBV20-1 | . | CSAREAGTLYNEQFF | TGCAGTGCTAGAGAGGCTGGGACCCTGTACAATGAGCAGTTCTTC
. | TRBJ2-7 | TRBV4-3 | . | CASSQDPQVPVDEQYF | TGCGCCAGCAGCCAAGATCCGCAGGTTCCCGTGGACGAGCAGTACTTC
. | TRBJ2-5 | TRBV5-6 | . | CASSDLSGQDRETQYF | TGTGCCAGCAGCGACCTGAGTGGTCAGGACCGAGAGACCCAGTACTTC
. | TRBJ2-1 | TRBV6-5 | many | CASSYLGVAYNEQFF | TGTGCCAGCAGTTACTTAGGGGTTGCCTACAATGAGCAGTTCTTC
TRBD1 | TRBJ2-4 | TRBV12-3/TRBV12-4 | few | CASSSGTADPTLAKNIQYF | TGTGCCAGCAGTTCGGGGACAGCCGACCCCACGTTAGCCAAAAACATTCAGTACTTC
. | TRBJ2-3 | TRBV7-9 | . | CASSLLGGPGDTQYF | TGTGCCAGCAGCTTACTGGGCGGGCCTGGGGATACGCAGTATTTT
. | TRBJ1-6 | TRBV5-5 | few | CASSLDSRSYNSPLHF | TGTGCCAGCAGCTTGGACAGCCGCTCCTATAATTCACCCCTCCACTTT
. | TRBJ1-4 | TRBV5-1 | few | CASSVNGHHATNEKLFF | TGCGCCAGCAGCGTAAACGGACATCACGCAACTAATGAAAAACTGTTTTTT
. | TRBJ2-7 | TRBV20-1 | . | CGARSLGEYEQYF | TGCGGTGCTAGATCCCTAGGGGAATACGAGCAGTACTTC
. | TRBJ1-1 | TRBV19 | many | CASRAGDRITTEAFF | TGTGCCAGCCGAGCAGGAGACAGGATCACCACTGAAGCTTTCTTT
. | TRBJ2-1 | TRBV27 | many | CASSLWGNEQFF | TGTGCCAGCAGTTTATGGGGCAATGAGCAGTTCTTC
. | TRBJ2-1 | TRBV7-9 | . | CASSPVPGDSSYNEQFF | TGTGCCAGCAGCCCTGTCCCTGGGGATAGCTCCTACAATGAGCAGTTCTTC
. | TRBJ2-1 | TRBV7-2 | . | CASGRGYNEQIF | TGTGCGAGCGGAAGGGGGTACAATGAGCAGATCTTC
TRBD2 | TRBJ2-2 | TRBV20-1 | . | CSARDLGLAGRPPNTGELFF | TGCAGTGCTAGAGATCTGGGACTAGCGGGGAGGCCCCCGAACACCGGGGAGCTGTTTTTT
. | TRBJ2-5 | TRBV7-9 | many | CATRKSLEETQYF | TGTGCCACCCGCAAGAGCCTCGAAGAGACCCAGTACTTC
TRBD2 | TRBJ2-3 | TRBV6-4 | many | CASSDSAGATDTQYF | TGTGCCAGCAGTGACTCTGCGGGAGCCACAGATACGCAGTATTTT
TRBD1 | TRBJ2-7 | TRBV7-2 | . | CASNLGTGKTYEQYF | TGTGCCAGCAACTTAGGGACAGGGAAAACGTACGAGCAGTACTTC
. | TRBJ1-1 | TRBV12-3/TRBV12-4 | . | CASSLVRVEAFF | TGTGCCAGCAGTTTAGTACGGGTCGAAGCTTTCTTT
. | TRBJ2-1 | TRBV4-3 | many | CASSQSTGPSRTNEQFF | TGCGCCAGCAGCCAGAGTACGGGGCCCTCCCGGACCAATGAGCAGTTCTTC
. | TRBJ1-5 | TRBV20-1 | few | CSARDSAGGPQHF | TGCAGTGCTAGAGATTCGGCCGGGGGGCCCCAGCATTTT
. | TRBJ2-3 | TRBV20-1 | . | CSAETGGAVTDAQYF | TGCAGTGCCGAGACCGGGGGCGCTGTCACAGATGCGCAGTATTTT
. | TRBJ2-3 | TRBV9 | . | CASSPSQRATDTQYF | TGTGCCAGCAGCCCCTCCCAGCGAGCCACAGATACGCAGTATTTT
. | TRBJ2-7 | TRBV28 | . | CASSPVVGTSGEQYF | TGTGCCAGCAGCCCAGTGGTCGGGACCTCGGGCGAGCAGTACTTC
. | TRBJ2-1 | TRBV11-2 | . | CASSLSTGLEQFF | TGTGCCAGCAGCTTATCCACAGGACTGGAGCAGTTCTTC
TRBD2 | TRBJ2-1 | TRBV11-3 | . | CASSLEKAGDNEQFF | TGTGCCAGCAGCTTAGAAAAAGCGGGGGATAATGAGCAGTTCTTC
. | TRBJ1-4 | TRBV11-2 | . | CASSSDLSEKLFF | TGTGCCAGCAGCTCCGACTTAAGCGAAAAACTGTTTTTT
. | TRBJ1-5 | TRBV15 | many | CATSPTPDTLNQPQHF | TGTGCCACCAGCCCCACCCCGGACACACTCAATCAGCCCCAGCATTTT
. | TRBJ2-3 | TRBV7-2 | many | CASTWTTRPDTQYF | TGTGCCTCGACGTGGACAACAAGGCCAGATACGCAGTATTTT
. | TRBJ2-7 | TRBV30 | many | CAWSLGYEQYF | TGTGCCTGGAGCCTGGGTTACGAGCAGTACTTC
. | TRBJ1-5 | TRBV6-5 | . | CASSYDINQPQHF | TGTGCCAGCAGTTACGACATCAATCAGCCCCAGCATTTT
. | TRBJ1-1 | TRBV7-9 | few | CASSPSVGGNTEAFF | TGTGCCAGCAGCCCATCGGTCGGGGGGAACACTGAAGCTTTCTTT
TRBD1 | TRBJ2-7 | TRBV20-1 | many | CSAIYGFRGSEQYF | TGCAGTGCTATTTACGGCTTCAGGGGGTCCGAGCAGTACTTC
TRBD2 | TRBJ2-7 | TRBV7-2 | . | CASSAGGRYGQYF | TGTGCCAGCAGCGCGGGAGGGAGGTACGGGCAGTACTTC
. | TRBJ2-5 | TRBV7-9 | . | CASSLVLGRGAFRQETQYF | TGTGCCAGCAGCTTAGTATTGGGACGGGGGGCATTCCGACAAGAGACCCAGTACTTC
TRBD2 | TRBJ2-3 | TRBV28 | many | CASSFSGSTDTQYF | TGTGCCAGCAGTTTTAGCGGGAGCACAGATACGCAGTATTTT
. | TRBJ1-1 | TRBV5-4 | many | CASSWGGFNTEAFF | TGTGCCAGCAGCTGGGGGGGATTCAACACTGAAGCTTTCTTT
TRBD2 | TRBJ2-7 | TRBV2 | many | CASSDAGTSGRREQYF | TGTGCCAGCAGCGATGCAGGGACTAGCGGACGCCGGGAGCAGTACTTC
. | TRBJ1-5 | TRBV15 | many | CATWAGGNQPQHF | TGTGCCACCTGGGCAGGGGGCAATCAGCCCCAGCATTTT
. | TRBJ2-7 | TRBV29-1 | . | CSVEDNYEQYF | TGCAGCGTTGAAGACAACTACGAGCAGTACTTC
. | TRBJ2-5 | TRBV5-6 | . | CASSLYREFNQETQYF | TGTGCCAGCAGCTTGTACAGGGAATTTAACCAAGAGACCCAGTACTTC
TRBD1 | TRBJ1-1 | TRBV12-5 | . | CASGLVGYGDRAGTTEAFF | TGTGCTAGTGGTTTGGTTGGATATGGGGACAGGGCTGGGACCACTGAAGCTTTCTTT
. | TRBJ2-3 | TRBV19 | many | CASSTLVTDTQYF | TGTGCCAGTAGCACCCTCGTCACAGATACGCAGTATTTT
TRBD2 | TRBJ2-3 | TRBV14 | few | CASSQVGGTIAGQYF | TGTGCCAGCAGCCAAGTCGGGGGGACCATCGCTGGGCAGTATTTT